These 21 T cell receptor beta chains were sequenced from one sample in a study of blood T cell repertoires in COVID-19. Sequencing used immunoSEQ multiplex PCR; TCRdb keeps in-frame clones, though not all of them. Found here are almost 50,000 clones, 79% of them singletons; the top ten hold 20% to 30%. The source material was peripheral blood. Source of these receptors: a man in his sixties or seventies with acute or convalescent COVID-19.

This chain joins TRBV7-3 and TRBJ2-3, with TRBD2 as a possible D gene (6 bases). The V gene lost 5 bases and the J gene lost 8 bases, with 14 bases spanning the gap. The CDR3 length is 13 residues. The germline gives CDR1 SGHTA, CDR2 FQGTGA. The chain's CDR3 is CASSPTSSVTQYF. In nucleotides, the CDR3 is TGTGCCAGCAGCCCCACGTCTAGCGTTACGCAGTATTTT.

CDR3 sequence reads: CASSHSPRGSYTF. DNA of the CDR3: TGTGCCAGCAGCCACTCCCCCCGTGGTAGCTACACCTTC. The V call is TRBV6-2 or TRBV6-3, the J call TRBJ1-2; no clear D gene. CDR3 length: 13 amino acids. Germline V CDR1 and CDR2: MNHEY, SVGEGT. The V and J ends lost 6 bases and 9 bases respectively, with 17 bases between them.

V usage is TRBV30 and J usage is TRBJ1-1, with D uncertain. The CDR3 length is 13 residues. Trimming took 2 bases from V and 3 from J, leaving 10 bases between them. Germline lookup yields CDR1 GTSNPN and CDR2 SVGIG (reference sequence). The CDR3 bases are TGTGCCTGGAGTACTCTTGATGACACTGAAGCTTTCTTT. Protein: CAWSTLDDTEAFF.

The CDR3 DNA sequence: TGTGCCAGCAGTCCGAGATGGGCTAGCGGGGCCCCCTACGAGCAGTACTTC. Protein: CASSPRWASGAPYEQYF. The chain is built from TRBV27 and TRBJ2-7; 9 nucleotides line up with TRBD2. After removal of 5 bases from V and 2 bases from J, the junction contained 13 bases not matched to a gene. CDR1 and CDR2 (germline): MNHEY, SMNVEV (reference sequence). The CDR3 totals 17 residues.

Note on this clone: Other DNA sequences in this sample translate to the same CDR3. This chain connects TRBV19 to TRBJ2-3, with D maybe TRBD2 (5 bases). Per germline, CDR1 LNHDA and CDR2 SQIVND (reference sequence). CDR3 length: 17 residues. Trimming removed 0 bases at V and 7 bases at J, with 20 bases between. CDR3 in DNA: TGTGCCAGTAGTATAGATCACCTAGCAGGAGATAGAAATACGCAGTATTTT. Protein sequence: CASSIDHLAGDRNTQYF.

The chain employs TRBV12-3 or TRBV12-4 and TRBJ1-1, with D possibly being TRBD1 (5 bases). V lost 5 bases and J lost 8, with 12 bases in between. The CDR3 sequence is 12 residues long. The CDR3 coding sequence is TGTGCCAGCAGTCGTGCGGGGGGAGAAGCTTTCTTT. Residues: CASSRAGGEAFF.

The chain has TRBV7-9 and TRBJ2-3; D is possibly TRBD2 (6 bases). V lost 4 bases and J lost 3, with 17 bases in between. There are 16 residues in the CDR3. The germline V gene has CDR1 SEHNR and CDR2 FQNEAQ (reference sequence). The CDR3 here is CASSYGGPQVTDTQYF. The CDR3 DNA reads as TGTGCCAGCAGCTATGGAGGGCCCCAAGTTACAGATACGCAGTATTTT.

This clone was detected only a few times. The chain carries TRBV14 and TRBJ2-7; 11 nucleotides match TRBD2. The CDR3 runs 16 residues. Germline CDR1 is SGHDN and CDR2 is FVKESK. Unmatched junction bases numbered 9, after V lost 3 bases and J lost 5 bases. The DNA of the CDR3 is TGTGCCAGCAGCCAGCCGCTAGCGGGAGGTCGCAACGAGCAGTACTTC. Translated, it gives CASSQPLAGGRNEQYF.

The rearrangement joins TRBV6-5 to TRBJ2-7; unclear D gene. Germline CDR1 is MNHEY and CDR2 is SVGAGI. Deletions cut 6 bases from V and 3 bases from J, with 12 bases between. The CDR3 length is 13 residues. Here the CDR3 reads CASSLYADYEQYF. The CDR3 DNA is TGTGCCAGCAGCCTATATGCGGACTACGAGCAGTACTTC.

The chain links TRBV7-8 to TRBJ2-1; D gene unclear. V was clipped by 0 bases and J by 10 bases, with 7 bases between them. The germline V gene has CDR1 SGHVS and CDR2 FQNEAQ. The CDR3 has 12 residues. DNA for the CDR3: TGTGCCAGCAGCTTAGCGGCGACAGAGCAGTTCTTC. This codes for CASSLAATEQFF.

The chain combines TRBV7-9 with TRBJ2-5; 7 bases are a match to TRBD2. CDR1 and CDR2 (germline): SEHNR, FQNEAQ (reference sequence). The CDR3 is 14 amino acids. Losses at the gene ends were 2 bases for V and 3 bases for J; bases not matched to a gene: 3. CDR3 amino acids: CASSLILAEETQYF. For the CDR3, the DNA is TGTGCCAGCAGCTTAATTCTAGCGGAAGAGACCCAGTACTTC.

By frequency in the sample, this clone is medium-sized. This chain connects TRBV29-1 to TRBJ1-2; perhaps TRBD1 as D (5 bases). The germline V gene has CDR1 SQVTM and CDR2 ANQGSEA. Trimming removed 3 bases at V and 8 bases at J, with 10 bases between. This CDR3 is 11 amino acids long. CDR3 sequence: CSVEVGGGYTF. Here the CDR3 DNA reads TGCAGCGTTGAGGTCGGGGGAGGCTACACCTTC.

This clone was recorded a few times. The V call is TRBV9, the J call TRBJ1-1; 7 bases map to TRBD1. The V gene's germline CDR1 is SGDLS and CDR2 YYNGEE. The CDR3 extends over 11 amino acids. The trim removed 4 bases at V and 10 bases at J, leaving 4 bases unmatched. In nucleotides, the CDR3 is TGTGCCAGCAGCTCTGGACAGGTAGCTTTCTTT. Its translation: CASSSGQVAFF.

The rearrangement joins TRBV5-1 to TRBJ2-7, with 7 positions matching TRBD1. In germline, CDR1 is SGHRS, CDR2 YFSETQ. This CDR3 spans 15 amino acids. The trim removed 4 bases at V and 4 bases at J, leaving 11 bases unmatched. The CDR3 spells CASSSTGAGVYEQYF. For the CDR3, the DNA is TGCGCCAGCAGCAGCACAGGGGCCGGCGTTTACGAGCAGTACTTC.

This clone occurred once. CDR3 sequence (DNA): TGTGCCAGCTCACCTAGGACAGGGAGCACAGATACGCAGTATTTT. It specifies CASSPRTGSTDTQYF. The V gene is TRBV18, the J gene TRBJ2-3; TRBD1 agrees at 8 bases. The V gene's germline CDR1 is KGHSH and CDR2 LQKENI. The CDR3 has 15 amino acids. With 3 bases clipped from V and 0 bases from J, the junction kept 2 bases outside the gene matches.

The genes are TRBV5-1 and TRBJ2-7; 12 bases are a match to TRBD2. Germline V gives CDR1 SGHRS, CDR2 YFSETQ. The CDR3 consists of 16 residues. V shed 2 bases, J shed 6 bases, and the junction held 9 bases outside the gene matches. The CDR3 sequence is CASSFEPSGRESEQYF. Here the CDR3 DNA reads TGCGCCAGCAGCTTTGAACCTAGCGGGAGGGAAAGCGAGCAGTACTTC.

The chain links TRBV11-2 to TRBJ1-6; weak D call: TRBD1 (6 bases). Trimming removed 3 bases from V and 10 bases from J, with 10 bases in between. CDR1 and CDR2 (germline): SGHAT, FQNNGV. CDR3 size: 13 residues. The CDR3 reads CASSFQGTSPLHF. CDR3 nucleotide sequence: TGTGCCAGCAGCTTCCAGGGGACCTCACCCCTCCACTTT.

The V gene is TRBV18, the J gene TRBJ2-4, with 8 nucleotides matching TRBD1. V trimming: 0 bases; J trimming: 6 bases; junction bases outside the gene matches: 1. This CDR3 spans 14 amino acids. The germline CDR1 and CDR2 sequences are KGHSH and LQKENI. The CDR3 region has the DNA TGTGCCAGCTCACCACCACAGGGGGTAAACATTCAGTACTTC. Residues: CASSPPQGVNIQYF. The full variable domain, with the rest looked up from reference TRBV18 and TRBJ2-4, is NAGVMQNPRHLVRRRGQEARLRCSPMKGHSHVYWYRQLPEEGLKFMVYLQKENIIDESGMPKERFSAEFPKEGPSILRIQQVVRGDSAAYFCASSPPQGVNIQYFGAGTRLSVL.

The CDR3 DNA sequence: TGTGCCAGCAGCGCCACAGGTCGGGAGTATCAGCCCCAGCATTTT. It yields the protein CASSATGREYQPQHF. The chain employs TRBV9 and TRBJ1-5; a possible D gene is TRBD1 (5 bases). The CDR3 has 15 amino acids. V lost 3 bases, J lost 5 bases, and 15 bases lay in between. Germline CDR1 is SGDLS and CDR2 is YYNGEE.

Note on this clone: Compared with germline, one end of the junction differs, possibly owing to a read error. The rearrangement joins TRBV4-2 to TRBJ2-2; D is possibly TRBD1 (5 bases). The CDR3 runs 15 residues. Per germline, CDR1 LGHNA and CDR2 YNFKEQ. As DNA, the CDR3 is TGTGCCAGCAGCCCTCTTAAGGGGAACGCCGGGGAGCTGTTTTTT. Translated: CASSPLKGNAGELFF.

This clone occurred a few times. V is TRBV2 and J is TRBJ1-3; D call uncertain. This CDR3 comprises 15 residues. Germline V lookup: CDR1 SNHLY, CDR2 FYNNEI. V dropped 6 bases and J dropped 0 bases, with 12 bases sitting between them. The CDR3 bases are TGTGCCAGCAGCAGCGGACTGAGCTCTGGAAACACCATATATTTT. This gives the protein CASSSGLSSGNTIYF.